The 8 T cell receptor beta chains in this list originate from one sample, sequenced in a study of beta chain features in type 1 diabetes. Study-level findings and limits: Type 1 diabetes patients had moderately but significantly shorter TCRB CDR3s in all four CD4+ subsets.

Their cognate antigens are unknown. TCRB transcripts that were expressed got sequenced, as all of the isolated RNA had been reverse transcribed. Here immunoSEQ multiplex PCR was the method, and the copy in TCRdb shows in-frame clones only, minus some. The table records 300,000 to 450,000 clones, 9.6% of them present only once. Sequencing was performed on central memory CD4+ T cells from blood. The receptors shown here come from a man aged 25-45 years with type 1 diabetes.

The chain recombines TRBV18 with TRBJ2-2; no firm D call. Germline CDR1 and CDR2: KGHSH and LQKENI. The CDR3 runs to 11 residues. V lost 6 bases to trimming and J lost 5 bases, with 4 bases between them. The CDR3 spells CASSGTGELFF. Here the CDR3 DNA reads TGTGCCAGCTCCGGGACCGGGGAGCTGTTTTTT.

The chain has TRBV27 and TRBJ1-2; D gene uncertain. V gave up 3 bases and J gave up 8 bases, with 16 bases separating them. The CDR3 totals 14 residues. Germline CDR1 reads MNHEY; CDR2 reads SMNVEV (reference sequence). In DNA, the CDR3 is TGTGCCAGCAGTTTTAACCCCTTACTAGGCGGCTACACCTTC. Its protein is CASSFNPLLGGYTF.

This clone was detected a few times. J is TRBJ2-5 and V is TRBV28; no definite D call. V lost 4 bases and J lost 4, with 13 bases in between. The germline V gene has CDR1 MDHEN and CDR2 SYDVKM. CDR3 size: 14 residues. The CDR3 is CASSSQTLAETQYF. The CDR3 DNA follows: TGTGCCAGCAGTTCCCAGACCCTGGCAGAGACCCAGTACTTC.

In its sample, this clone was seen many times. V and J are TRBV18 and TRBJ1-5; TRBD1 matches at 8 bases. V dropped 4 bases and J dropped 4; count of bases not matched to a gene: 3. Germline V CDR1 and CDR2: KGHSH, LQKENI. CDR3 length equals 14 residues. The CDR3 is CASSLGQGNQPQHF. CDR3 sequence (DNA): TGTGCCAGCTCACTTGGACAGGGTAATCAGCCCCAGCATTTT. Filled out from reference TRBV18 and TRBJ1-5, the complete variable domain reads NAGVMQNPRHLVRRRGQEARLRCSPMKGHSHVYWYRQLPEEGLKFMVYLQKENIIDESGMPKERFSAEFPKEGPSILRIQQVVRGDSAAYFCASSLGQGNQPQHFGDGTRLSIL.

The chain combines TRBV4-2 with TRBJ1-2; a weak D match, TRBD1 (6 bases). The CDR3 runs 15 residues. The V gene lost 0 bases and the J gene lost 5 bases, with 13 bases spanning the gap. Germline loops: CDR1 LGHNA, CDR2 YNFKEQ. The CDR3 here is CASSQETGPYYGYTF. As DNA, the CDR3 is TGTGCCAGCAGCCAAGAAACAGGGCCCTATTATGGCTACACCTTC.

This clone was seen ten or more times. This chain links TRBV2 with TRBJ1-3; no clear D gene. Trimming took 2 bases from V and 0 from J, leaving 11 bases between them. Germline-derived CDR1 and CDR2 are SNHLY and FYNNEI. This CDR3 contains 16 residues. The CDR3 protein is CASSETFWGSGNTIYF. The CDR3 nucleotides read TGTGCCAGCAGTGAAACGTTTTGGGGCTCTGGAAACACCATATATTTT.

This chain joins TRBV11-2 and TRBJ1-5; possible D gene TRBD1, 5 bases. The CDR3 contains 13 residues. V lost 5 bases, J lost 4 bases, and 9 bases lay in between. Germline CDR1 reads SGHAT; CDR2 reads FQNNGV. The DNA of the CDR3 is TGTGCCAGCAGCCTGACAGAAAATCAGCCCCAGCATTTT. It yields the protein CASSLTENQPQHF.

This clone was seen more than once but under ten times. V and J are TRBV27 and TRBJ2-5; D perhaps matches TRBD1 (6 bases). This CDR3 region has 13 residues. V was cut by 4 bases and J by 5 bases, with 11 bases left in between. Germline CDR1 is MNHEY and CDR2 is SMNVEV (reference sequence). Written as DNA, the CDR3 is TGTGCCAGCAGTTCTCAGGGGAGCGAGACCCAGTACTTC. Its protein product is CASSSQGSETQYF.